What follows is one T cell receptor (beta chain) and its context. The antigen is undetermined. The V end lost 4 bases, the J end lost 5 bases, and 10 bases lay between the germline ends. This CDR3 spans 13 amino acids. Germline V CDR1 and CDR2: SGHRS, YFSETQ. As originally analysed: Filtering differed since immunoSEQ provided only junctions, with no quality scores. Sequencing used immunoSEQ multiplex PCR; TCRdb keeps in-frame clones, though not all of them. V and J calls and clone size are as listed in that table; D and trimming were resolved from the DNA. This sample has about 680,000 clones, with about 91% found just once. This specimen belongs to a study of shared clonotypes between healthy human individuals. General study points: There were few donors, and this limited the genetic and exposure-history diversity represented.

Terminally differentiated effector memory CD45RA+ cells were excluded by CCR7 positive selection of CD45RO-negative cells. The chain couples TRBV5-1 to TRBJ2-1, with D maybe TRBD2 (5 bases). The source of this sequence is a young man in good health. Sequencing used naive CD8+ T cells sorted from blood. CDR3 nucleotides: TGCGCCAGCAGCGACTACCCCAACAATGAGCAGTTCTTC. This encodes CASSDYPNNEQFF.